This note documents a single T cell receptor (beta chain) sequence. Only in-frame clones appear in the TCRdb table, and some are missing; sequencing was by immunoSEQ multiplex PCR. Of roughly 280,000 clones listed, about nine tenths are singletons. The sample comes from a study of blood T cell repertoires in COVID-19. The sequence was collected from a woman aged 30 to 39 with COVID-19, enrolled during active disease. Sequenced material: peripheral blood.

DNA for the CDR3: TGTGCCAGCAGCGTAGGCGGGAGTACCTACGAGCAGTACTTC. It yields the protein CASSVGGSTYEQYF. This chain uses TRBV9 with TRBJ2-7; 7 positions agree with TRBD2. V gave up 0 bases and J gave up 2 bases; unmatched junction bases: 2. This CDR3 has 14 residues. Germline-derived CDR1 and CDR2 are SGDLS and YYNGEE.